Given below is one T cell receptor (beta chain) in context. It lacks a known antigen. This entry comes from a study of monozygotic twins with inflammatory bowel disease (dated by TCRdb to about 2019). Regarding the complete study: The full study comprised around 28 monozygotic twin pairs: nine German pairs (four IBD-concordant, five IBD-discordant) and 19 IBD-discordant Danish pairs. Each individual had, on average, about 151 000 unique TCRalpha sequences and 181 000 unique TCRbeta sequences available for analysis. The search for disease-associated traits relied mainly on comparing IBD patients with their genetically identical healthy co-twins within discordant pairs. What the authors observed across the whole study: Compared with healthy twins, IBD patients shared fewer clonotypes with other individuals, and the difference was most pronounced in patients with signs of disease activity. No single strong signal or clonotype linked to IBD turned up in the results, so the idea that one exists was not supported. TCRbeta repertoire diversity, by inverse Simpson index, was decreased in IBD patients compared with their healthy co-twins. Distinction between different T cell subtypes could not be achieved in the analysis. No difference in repertoire similarity was observed between concordant and discordant twins, possibly owing to limited statistical power. Because patients received different immunosuppressive treatments, the repertoires may have picked up extra background noise and variability between individuals.

An approximately 2.5 ml peripheral blood sample was drawn into PAXgene tubes per donor and stored at -80°C. Without T cell sorting, total RNA was isolated from whole blood using the PAXgene blood miRNA kit on an automated QIAcube. Peripheral blood from monozygotic twin pairs, either concordant or discordant for inflammatory bowel disease, underwent deep TCRalpha and TCRbeta repertoire profiling that used unique molecular barcoding. Smoking habits were recorded for all twin pairs, and each individual was classified as a current, former or never smoker. CDR1 SQVTM and CDR2 ANQGSEA are derived from the germline V gene. Its CDR3 holds 11 amino acids, cysteine through phenylalanine. No DNA accompanies this entry. The library was prepared using 5' RACE. For each TCR library, approximately 3.5 ug of total RNA was used. For each sample, cDNA was synthesized in eight separate reactions using SMARTScribe reverse transcriptase. Unique molecular identifiers containing a 6-nucleotide sample barcode were introduced through template switching during cDNA synthesis. TCRalpha and TCRbeta cDNA was amplified by two nested PCRs of 16 and 9 cycles, with bead purification after each PCR. Before amplification, the cDNA was treated with uracil DNA-glycosylase and purified using the QIAquick PCR purification kit. The second PCR added Illumina TruSeq-compatible adapters along with sample-specific barcodes. Library quality and concentration were assessed using TapeStation and Qubit, and roughly 5 ng of each library was pooled. Sequencing of the pooled libraries was done on an Illumina HiSeq2500 single-index Rapid Run using custom sequencing primers and 2 x 100 bp reads. The study's own analysis went as follows. UMI-based consensus assembly with MiGEC version 1.2.6 was used to correct PCR and sequencing errors. MiXCR version 2.1.1 was used for V(D)J alignment, clonotype assembly and CDR3 extraction. Normalisation of gene usage, clonotype sharing and MAIT/NKT TCR abundance was achieved by analysing the top 1000, 10 000 and 20 000 clonotypes per sample. Diversity was computed as the inverse Simpson index with the vegan R package after downsampling to 27 000 UMIs. Paired Mann-Whitney U tests were applied to discordant twin pairs, and Benjamini-Hochberg correction was used for multiple testing. TCRdb reprocessed the reads and provides one entry for every CDR3 protein sequence; no DNA is given. Here the V and J calls rest on TCRdb's processing, not on the authors' analysis. For this sample, the table gives some 150,000 distinct CDR3 sequences. 1.2% of the sample is in the top ten clones.

The sequence came from a human donor with ulcerative colitis or Crohn's disease, or a healthy co-twin of an affected twin (not recorded which). This chain is built from TRBV29-1 and TRBJ2-1; TCRdb designates TRBD2, a call that cannot be tested without DNA. Sequenced sample: blood. The CDR3 amino acid sequence is: CSVGLALEQFF.